This T cell receptor beta chain was captured by sequencing in a study of graft-versus-host responses after intestinal transplantation. Study information: Every one of the recipients received anti-thymocyte globulin induction and afterwards took tacrolimus and steroids for around 3 years.

With respect to this clone: Antigen unknown.

Trimming removed 2 bases at V and 0 bases at J, with 12 bases between. The length of the CDR3 is 16 residues. CDR1 SGHDT and CDR2 YYEEEE come from the germline V gene. Study-wide results and caveats: Early post-transplant HvG declines tracked with peak circulating GvH clone levels. Allografts of one patient group, those with graft-donor T cell macrochimerism, had high graft-versus-host to host-versus-graft clonal ratios. Investigators detected GvH clones in recipient marrow, with some emerging earlier in ileum or blood.

Assay used: immunoSEQ multiplex PCR; TCRdb lists only in-frame clones, some missing. This table holds 95,000 to 150,000 clones, approximately 92% found once. V gene TRBV5-6 combines with J gene TRBJ1-3; D is undetermined. The origin of this receptor is a human donor who received an intestinal transplant. Source: unstimulated CD4+ T cells sorted from spleen or lymph node cells, taken before intestinal transplant. CDR3 sequence (DNA): TGTGCCAGCAGCTTCCGGTCACAGAGCTCTGGAAACACCATATATTTT. Protein product: CASSFRSQSSGNTIYF.